These 10 T cell receptor beta chains came from one sample sequenced in a study of blood T cells in healthy people across ages. For the second PCR, which ran for roughly 7 to 11 cycles, a sample-barcoded 5' primer and a J-beta primer mix were used. TCRdb passed the 5' RACE reads through MiXCR, listing each CDR3 protein once. The table has 550,000 to 650,000 distinct CDR3 sequences, approximately 26% seen once. Another study also made use of these data, one on T cells of mothers and their children.

The sample comprised blood. These receptors were taken from a boy aged 2 to 10 in good health.

The rearrangement uses TRBV7-9 and TRBJ2-1; no definite D call. V was cut by 1 base and J by 1 base, with 11 bases left in between. Germline values: CDR1 SEHNR, CDR2 FQNEAQ (reference sequence). The CDR3 covers 16 residues. The CDR3 reads CASSLGLGVSYNEQFF. In DNA form, the CDR3 reads TGTGCCAGCAGCTTAGGACTGGGTGTATCCTACAATGAGCAGTTCTTC.

The rearrangement joins TRBV7-3 to TRBJ1-1, with no clear D. Germline CDR1 is SGHTA and CDR2 is FQGTGA. The CDR3 has 14 residues. V lost 1 base to trimming and J lost 3 bases, with 9 bases between them. CDR3 residues: CASSLIGGDTEAFF. CDR3 DNA: TGTGCCAGCAGCTTAATTGGCGGGGACACTGAAGCTTTCTTT.

This clonotype was observed a handful of times. The V and J genes are TRBV2 and TRBJ2-5; no clear D. Judging by the DNA end, TRBJ2-1 fits better; the J call may be wrong. Germline V gene lookup returns CDR1 SNHLY and CDR2 FYNNEI. The CDR3 runs 14 residues. CDR3 sequence: CASSEERSYNEQFF. CDR3 in DNA: TGTGCCAGCAGTGAAGAGCGAAGTTACAATGAGCAGTTCTTC.

The chain couples TRBV12-3 or TRBV12-4 to TRBJ2-5; TRBD1 or TRBD2 may be the D gene (5 bases each). This CDR3 has 13 amino acids. V lost 6 bases and J lost 0, with 8 bases in between. Written as DNA, the CDR3 is TGTGCCAGCAGACGGGGCCACCAAGAGACCCAGTACTTC. This encodes CASRRGHQETQYF.

The genes are TRBV7-9 and TRBJ2-5; 11 bases fit TRBD1. This CDR3 contains 16 residues. Germline trimming cut 5 bases from V and 2 bases from J; bases unmatched to any gene: 7. Germline CDR1 reads SEHNR; CDR2 reads FQNEAQ (reference sequence). CDR3 coding DNA: TGTGCCAGCAGCCTGGGACAGGGGGACCCTCAAGAGACCCAGTACTTC. Amino acids: CASSLGQGDPQETQYF.

The V call is TRBV7-2, the J call TRBJ1-2; perhaps TRBD1 as D (5 bases). This CDR3 comprises 14 residues. The V gene lost 3 bases and the J gene lost 3 bases, with 11 bases spanning the gap. Germline V gene lookup returns CDR1 SGHTA and CDR2 FQGNSA. CDR3: CASSFSRQHYGYTF. DNA of the CDR3: TGTGCCAGCAGCTTCAGTAGACAGCACTATGGCTACACCTTC.

The V call is TRBV29-1, the J call TRBJ1-3, with unresolved D. CDR1 and CDR2 (germline): SQVTM, ANQGSEA. The CDR3 runs 13 residues. V lost 8 bases, J lost 0 bases, and 11 bases lay in between. This chain's CDR3 is CSFLGISGNTIYF. CDR3 nucleotides: TGCAGCTTCCTAGGGATCTCTGGAAACACCATATATTTT. Supplemented by reference TRBV29-1 and TRBJ1-3, the full variable domain reads SAVISQKPSRDICQRGTSLTIQCQVDSQVTMMFWYRQQPGQSLTLIATANQGSEATYESGFVIDKFPISRPNLTFSTLTVSNMSPEDSSIYLCSFLGISGNTIYFGEGSWLTVV.

In its sample, this clonotype was seen a few times. One end of the junction fails to match germline, which may point to a read error. This rearrangement joins TRBV20-1 to TRBJ2-5, with D perhaps matching TRBD1 (6 bases). The assigned J gene may be wrong: the sequence end matches TRBJ2-7 better. CDR3 size: 15 residues. Per germline, CDR1 DFQATT and CDR2 SNEGSKA (reference sequence). CDR3 protein: CSAREYVTGADEQYF. The CDR3 DNA sequence: TGCAGTGCAAGAGAATATGTGACAGGAGCTGACGAGCAGTACTTC.

The chain has TRBV3-1 and TRBJ1-2, with D unclear. Looked up from germline, CDR1 is LGHDT and CDR2 is YNNKEL (reference sequence). The CDR3 has 13 residues. The V gene lost 0 bases and the J gene lost 5 bases, with 7 bases spanning the gap. For the CDR3, the DNA is TGTGCCAGCAGCCAAGAATTGACGTATGGCTACACCTTC. Its protein product is CASSQELTYGYTF.

This clonotype has a handful of counts. The chain combines TRBV29-1 with TRBJ1-5, with 12 bases aligning to TRBD1. There are 18 residues in the CDR3. V lost 6 bases, J lost 2 bases, and 14 bases stayed unmatched. Germline V gives CDR1 SQVTM, CDR2 ANQGSEA. CDR3 in DNA: TGCAGCGTCGCAACGGGACAGGGGGCCCCTGGGGGCAATCAGCCCCAGCATTTT. This translates into CSVATGQGAPGGNQPQHF.